A single sample gave rise to the 21 T cell receptor beta chains below, sequenced in a study of OX40 agonist ivuxolimab in advanced cancers. Sequencing was performed with immunoSEQ multiplex PCR; in TCRdb, only in-frame clones are kept and a portion is missing. The sample carries around 15,000 clones, about three quarters recorded once. Material: CD4+ or CD8+ T cells sorted from blood, obtained in a trial of the OX40 agonist ivuxolimab. All receptors derive from an adult with an advanced solid tumor such as melanoma, head and neck, liver or kidney cancer.

This chain uses TRBV19 with TRBJ1-5; a possible D gene is TRBD1 (6 bases). CDR1 is LNHDA, CDR2 SQIVND, per germline (reference sequence). V lost 1 base and J 7 bases, leaving 11 bases between the germline ends. CDR3 size: 14 residues. The CDR3 protein is CASSIGQTGQPQHF. Here the CDR3 DNA reads TGTGCCAGTAGTATAGGACAGACAGGACAGCCCCAGCATTTT. Based on the CDR3 plus reference TRBV19 and TRBJ1-5, the full variable domain is DGGITQSPKYLFRKEGQNVTLSCEQNLNHDAMYWYRQDPGQGLRLIYYSQIVNDFQKGDIAEGYSVSREKKESFPLTVTSAQKNPTAFYLCASSIGQTGQPQHFGDGTRLSIL.

The rearrangement links TRBV4-1 to TRBJ2-7; 10 bases are shared with TRBD2. In germline, CDR1 is MGHRA, CDR2 YSYEKL. The CDR3 is made up of 16 amino acids. V lost 0 bases to trimming and J lost 6 bases; unmatched junction nucleotides: 8. The CDR3 bases are TGCGCCAGCAGCCAAGACCCGGGACTAGCGTCAGGCGAGCAGTACTTC. Protein: CASSQDPGLASGEQYF.

The V gene is TRBV5-1, the J gene TRBJ2-7, with 10 bases lining up with TRBD1. The CDR3 sequence is 13 residues long. Per the germline V gene, CDR1 is SGHRS and CDR2 is YFSETQ. The V segment lost 3 bases and the J segment 6 bases; nucleotides outside the gene matches: 3. CDR3 sequence: CASSWTGGGEQYF. DNA for the CDR3: TGCGCCAGCAGCTGGACAGGGGGTGGCGAGCAGTACTTC.

This clone appeared a single time. The chain joins TRBV27 to TRBJ2-1; possibly TRBD1 for D (6 bases). Between the trimmed V and J ends, which lost 1 base and 8 bases, there was a span of 15 bases. Germline loops: CDR1 MNHEY, CDR2 SMNVEV (reference sequence). The CDR3 covers 15 residues. CDR3 protein: CASSLYGRGTDEQFF. The DNA for the CDR3 is TGTGCCAGCAGTTTATATGGCAGGGGTACGGATGAGCAGTTCTTC.

CDR3 DNA sequence: TGTGCCAGCAGCTTGGGGGACAGGGAGGTTGTTTACACTGAAGCTTTCTTT. Translated, it gives CASSLGDREVVYTEAFF. The chain couples TRBV5-6 to TRBJ1-1; 9 bases align to TRBD1. The CDR3 runs to 17 residues. V gave up 0 bases and J gave up 3 bases; unmatched junction bases: 9. Germline V CDR1 and CDR2: SGHDT, YYEEEE.

This rearrangement joins TRBV29-1 to TRBJ2-5, with D unclear. Deletions cut 3 bases from V and 5 bases from J, with 10 bases between. Germline-derived CDR1 and CDR2 are SQVTM and ANQGSEA. The CDR3 totals 12 residues. As DNA, the CDR3 is TGCAGCGTTGATGCAATTGGGGAGACCCAGTACTTC. Translating it yields CSVDAIGETQYF.

The chain combines TRBV9 with TRBJ2-1, with 12 nucleotides matching TRBD2. Germline loops: CDR1 SGDLS, CDR2 YYNGEE. J lost 8 bases, V lost 0 bases, and 9 bases had no gene match. The CDR3 runs 17 residues. CDR3 sequence reads: CASSVEQTSGSRDEQFF. In nucleotides, the CDR3 is TGTGCCAGCAGCGTAGAACAGACTAGCGGGAGTCGTGATGAGCAGTTCTTC.

The rearrangement joins TRBV7-9 to TRBJ2-1; 16 bases are a match to TRBD2. J lost 8 bases, V lost 2 bases, and 12 bases had no gene match. The CDR3 is 19 residues long. Germline lookup yields CDR1 SEHNR and CDR2 FQNEAQ (reference sequence). In DNA form, the CDR3 reads TGTGCCAGCAGCTTAAGGGGGACTAGCGGGAGGGCCGGGGTGTATGAGCAGTTCTTC. As protein: CASSLRGTSGRAGVYEQFF.

The chain has TRBV19 and TRBJ2-2; 16 bases match TRBD2. V lost 7 bases and J lost 4; bases outside the gene matches: 9. The germline V gene has CDR1 LNHDA and CDR2 SQIVND (reference sequence). The CDR3 extends over 18 amino acids. CDR3 amino acids: CASTESGLAGGITGELFF. CDR3 nucleotides: TGTGCCAGTACCGAATCGGGACTAGCGGGAGGGATCACCGGGGAGCTGTTTTTT.

The chain employs TRBV5-1 and TRBJ2-3; 7 nucleotides agree with TRBD1. CDR3 length equals 12 residues. V gave up 6 bases and J gave up 6 bases; unmatched junction bases: 4. Germline CDR1 is SGHRS and CDR2 is YFSETQ. CDR3: CASMRGPDTQYF. The CDR3 DNA is TGCGCCAGCATGAGGGGGCCCGATACGCAGTATTTT.

V usage is TRBV19 and J usage is TRBJ2-2, with D unresolved. The CDR3 has 14 residues. With 10 bases removed from V and 1 base from J, the gap between germline ends came to 13 bases. Germline V gene lookup returns CDR1 LNHDA and CDR2 SQIVND (reference sequence). The CDR3 reads CATGSLLNTGELFF. Here the CDR3 DNA reads TGTGCCACCGGGTCTTTACTGAACACCGGGGAGCTGTTTTTT.

The chain recombines TRBV4-1 with TRBJ2-1, with 12 bases aligning to TRBD2. In germline, CDR1 is MGHRA, CDR2 YSYEKL. V was pared by 1 base and J by 10 bases, with 11 bases of the junction left unmatched. CDR3 size: 17 residues. CDR3 loop: CASSQVSASGRATEQFF. DNA of the CDR3: TGCGCCAGCAGCCAAGTTTCGGCTAGCGGGAGGGCCACCGAGCAGTTCTTC.

CDR3 DNA sequence: TGCGCCAGCAGTGAGTCAAGCGGGAGCGGAACAGATACGCAGTATTTT. Translating gives CASSESSGSGTDTQYF. J is TRBJ2-3 and V is TRBV10-1; 8 nucleotides agree with TRBD2. CDR3 size: 16 residues. Per germline, CDR1 WNHNN and CDR2 SYGVQD (reference sequence). The V gene end was trimmed by 0 bases and the J gene end by 3 bases; junction bases not matched to a gene: 5.

The CDR3 sequence is CASSIDQWGDRAWNTEAFF. The CDR3 nucleotides read TGTGCCAGTAGTATAGACCAATGGGGGGACAGGGCCTGGAACACTGAAGCTTTCTTT. The chain couples TRBV19 to TRBJ1-1, with 9 bases that match TRBD1. The CDR3 loop spans 19 amino acids. J lost 1 base, V lost 0 bases, and 12 bases had no gene match. The germline CDR1 and CDR2 sequences are LNHDA and SQIVND (reference sequence).

As DNA, the CDR3 is TGTGCCAGCAGCTCAAAGATCCCTAGCGGGAGGGTGACAGATACGCAGTATTTT. This sequence encodes CASSSKIPSGRVTDTQYF. V gene TRBV13 combines with J gene TRBJ2-3; 12 bases align to TRBD2. V lost 4 bases and J lost 3; bases outside the gene matches: 11. The CDR3 has 18 amino acids. In germline, CDR1 is PRHDT, CDR2 FYEKMQ (reference sequence).

The rearrangement links TRBV7-9 to TRBJ2-7; 13 bases match TRBD2. CDR1 is SEHNR, CDR2 FQNEAQ, per germline (reference sequence). Trimming removed 5 bases from V and 4 bases from J; junction bases left unmatched: 11. The CDR3 is 17 residues long. The CDR3 DNA is TGTGCCAGCAGCCAAAGGACTAGCGGGAGACCCATGTACGAGCAGTACTTC. Encoded protein: CASSQRTSGRPMYEQYF.

The chain joins TRBV7-9 to TRBJ2-5; 10 bases line up with TRBD2. V shed 3 bases, J shed 4 bases, and the junction held 5 bases outside the gene matches. CDR1 and CDR2 (germline): SEHNR, FQNEAQ (reference sequence). The CDR3 has 15 amino acids. CDR3 coding DNA: TGTGCCAGCAGCTTCCAACTAGCGGGAAGAGAGACCCAGTACTTC. Translation gives CASSFQLAGRETQYF.

The V and J genes are TRBV28 and TRBJ1-5; 7 bases are shared with TRBD1. Germline values: CDR1 MDHEN, CDR2 SYDVKM. After removal of 5 bases from V and 0 bases from J, the junction contained 7 bases not matched to a gene. The CDR3 loop spans 16 amino acids. The CDR3, as DNA: TGTGCCAGCAGTACCTCGACAGGGAATAGCAATCAGCCCCAGCATTTT. Protein: CASSTSTGNSNQPQHF.

The chain uses TRBV5-1 and TRBJ2-7; D perhaps matches TRBD1 (5 bases). The CDR3 has 13 amino acids. Trimming shortened V by 7 bases and J by 3 bases, and 14 bases separated the two germline ends. The germline V gene has CDR1 SGHRS and CDR2 YFSETQ. CDR3 sequence reads: CASGTGGDYEQYF. DNA for the CDR3: TGCGCCAGCGGCACAGGTGGGGACTACGAGCAGTACTTC.

The V gene is TRBV2, the J gene TRBJ1-2; 11 positions agree with TRBD1. The CDR3 has 14 residues. Germline V gene data show CDR1 as SNHLY and CDR2 as FYNNEI. The V segment lost 10 bases and the J segment 8 bases; nucleotides outside the gene matches: 12. CDR3 protein: CATRQDRGPVGYTF. CDR3 DNA sequence: TGTGCCACACGTCAGGACAGGGGGCCTGTCGGCTACACCTTC.

This chain connects TRBV21-1 to TRBJ2-1; TRBD2, the D gene given by the table, was not confirmed from the DNA. TRBV21-1 is a recognized pseudogene. This CDR3 comprises 18 residues. CDR3 sequence (DNA): TGTGCCAGCAGCAAAGGGACTAGCGGGAGGAGCTCCTACAATGAGCAGTTCTTC. This translates into CASSKGTSGRSSYNEQFF.